A selection of T cell receptor beta chains follows, all from one sample in a study of beta chain features in type 1 diabetes. Method: immunoSEQ multiplex PCR; TCRdb's copy keeps in-frame clones and lacks some. The sample lists over 100,000 clones; almost 40% were seen once. Sequenced input: stem cell memory CD4+ T cells from blood. Receptors were obtained from a woman younger than 30 in good health. Both conserved end residues are part of each CDR3. D genes are given only for firm matches. Size tells how often a clone was seen (once, few, many) or the class of an expanded clone, and some rows leave it out.

abundance: -
v_gene: TRBV2
d_gene: -
j_gene: TRBJ1-1
CDR3aa: CASSERKNTEAFF
CDR3nt: TGTGCCAGCAGTGAGAGGAAGAACACTGAAGCTTTCTTT

abundance: -
v_gene: TRBV15
d_gene: TRBD1
j_gene: TRBJ1-2
CDR3aa: CATSRPDRTFYYGYTF
CDR3nt: TGTGCCACCAGCAGACCGGACAGGACTTTCTACTATGGCTACACCTTC

abundance: -
v_gene: TRBV4-1
d_gene: -
j_gene: TRBJ2-7
CDR3aa: CASSQARGHLYEQYF
CDR3nt: TGCGCCAGCAGCCAAGCCCGAGGACATTTATACGAGCAGTACTTC

abundance: few
v_gene: TRBV7-9
d_gene: TRBD2
j_gene: TRBJ2-1
CDR3aa: CASSSTGTSVSEQFF
CDR3nt: TGTGCCAGCAGTTCAACTGGGACTAGCGTCAGTGAGCAGTTCTTC

abundance: -
v_gene: TRBV28
d_gene: -
j_gene: TRBJ2-1
CDR3aa: CASSPGGSRDNEQFF
CDR3nt: TGTGCCAGCAGCCCTGGTGGGAGTCGGGACAATGAGCAGTTCTTC

abundance: -
v_gene: TRBV7-2
d_gene: -
j_gene: TRBJ1-3
CDR3aa: CASSLSQGSGNTIYF
CDR3nt: TGTGCCAGCAGTCTATCACAGGGCTCTGGAAACACCATATATTTT

abundance: -
v_gene: TRBV5-1
d_gene: -
j_gene: TRBJ2-7
CDR3aa: CASSLDRLYPPGEQYF
CDR3nt: TGCGCCAGCAGCTTGGATAGGTTATACCCACCGGGGGAGCAGTACTTC

abundance: -
v_gene: TRBV6-1
d_gene: TRBD2
j_gene: TRBJ2-1
CDR3aa: CASNDPGLAYNEQFF
CDR3nt: TGTGCCAGCAATGACCCGGGACTAGCCTACAATGAGCAGTTCTTC

abundance: -
v_gene: TRBV28
d_gene: TRBD2
j_gene: TRBJ2-3
CDR3aa: CASSAGGAADTQYF
CDR3nt: TGTGCCAGCTCAGCGGGAGGGGCGGCAGATACGCAGTATTTT

abundance: -
v_gene: TRBV30
d_gene: TRBD1
j_gene: TRBJ1-1
CDR3aa: CARLDRFNTEAFF
CDR3nt: TGTGCCCGCCTGGACAGGTTTAACACTGAAGCTTTCTTT

abundance: -
v_gene: TRBV6-1
d_gene: -
j_gene: TRBJ2-3
CDR3aa: CATRQVSTDTQYF
CDR3nt: TGTGCCACACGACAGGTCAGCACAGATACGCAGTATTTT

abundance: few
v_gene: TRBV12-5
d_gene: TRBD1
j_gene: TRBJ1-2
CDR3aa: CASGLVIRGQALFYGYTF
CDR3nt: TGTGCTAGTGGTTTGGTAATCAGGGGACAGGCGCTTTTCTATGGCTACACCTTC

abundance: -
v_gene: TRBV7-2
d_gene: -
j_gene: TRBJ2-7
CDR3aa: CASSLNPGNYEQYF
CDR3nt: TGTGCCAGCAGCTTAAACCCAGGGAACTACGAGCAGTACTTC

abundance: -
v_gene: TRBV28
d_gene: -
j_gene: TRBJ1-2
CDR3aa: CASSTGANYGYTF
CDR3nt: TGTGCCAGCAGTACAGGAGCTAACTATGGCTACACCTTC

abundance: -
v_gene: TRBV6-5
d_gene: TRBD2
j_gene: TRBJ2-7
CDR3aa: CASSYSKSGSSYEQYF
CDR3nt: TGTGCCAGCAGTTACTCGAAGAGCGGGAGCTCCTACGAGCAGTACTTC

abundance: many
v_gene: TRBV4-3
d_gene: -
j_gene: TRBJ1-2
CDR3aa: CASSQEGGETGGYTF
CDR3nt: TGCGCCAGCAGCCAAGAGGGCGGGGAAACGGGCGGCTACACCTTC

abundance: -
v_gene: TRBV2
d_gene: -
j_gene: TRBJ2-7
CDR3aa: CASSELPPYEQYF
CDR3nt: TGTGCCAGCAGTGAACTACCCCCCTACGAGCAGTACTTC

abundance: few
v_gene: TRBV7-2
d_gene: TRBD1
j_gene: TRBJ2-7
CDR3aa: CASSIWDSSYEQYF
CDR3nt: TGTGCCAGCAGTATATGGGACAGTTCCTACGAGCAGTACTTC

abundance: -
v_gene: TRBV29-1
d_gene: -
j_gene: TRBJ2-1
CDR3aa: CSVRQSTFESYNEQFF
CDR3nt: TGCAGCGTGAGACAGTCTACTTTTGAGAGCTACAATGAGCAGTTCTTC

abundance: -
v_gene: TRBV7-9
d_gene: TRBD2
j_gene: TRBJ2-7
CDR3aa: CASSLFGGSSYEQYF
CDR3nt: TGTGCCAGCAGCTTATTCGGCGGGAGCTCCTACGAGCAGTACTTC

abundance: -
v_gene: TRBV2
d_gene: -
j_gene: TRBJ2-1
CDR3aa: CASSWDLNNEQFF
CDR3nt: TGTGCCAGCAGTTGGGACTTGAACAATGAGCAGTTCTTC

abundance: -
v_gene: TRBV20-1
d_gene: -
j_gene: TRBJ2-1
CDR3aa: CSARPQWQFF
CDR3nt: TGCAGTGCTAGACCACAGTGGCAGTTCTTC

abundance: -
v_gene: TRBV2
d_gene: -
j_gene: TRBJ1-2
CDR3aa: CARVDTLYGYTF
CDR3nt: TGTGCCAGAGTGGACACCCTCTATGGCTACACCTTC

abundance: -
v_gene: TRBV18
d_gene: TRBD1
j_gene: TRBJ2-7
CDR3aa: CASSPPGQGSHEQYF
CDR3nt: TGTGCCAGCTCACCTCCGGGACAGGGGTCCCACGAGCAGTACTTC